This T cell receptor beta chain was observed in a study of blood T cell repertoires in COVID-19. Study-level information: Sample material is recorded as cDNA or gDNA derived from T cells, B-cell-depleted T cells, or PBMCs.

Germline V gene sequence: CDR1 LNHDA, CDR2 SQIVND (reference sequence). The V gene lost 3 bases and the J gene lost 5 bases, with 8 bases spanning the gap. The CDR3 sequence is 13 residues long. Authors' data handling: Reference gene primer amplification gave estimated nucleated cell counts. The table came from immunoSEQ multiplex PCR; TCRdb's copy has only in-frame clones and leaves some out. From that table come the V and J calls and clone size; the DNA was used to work out D and trimming. This sample carries about 47,000 clones, over 80% of them seen once, and the ten largest clones take about 7.7%.

The sample was peripheral blood. The receptor was derived from a man aged 55 to 69 with active COVID-19. This chain uses TRBV19 with TRBJ2-1; D remains ambiguous. The CDR3 DNA sequence: TGTGCCAGTAGTATCGGTAGTCACAATGAGCAGTTCTTC. It translates to CASSIGSHNEQFF.